This TCR beta chain was captured by sequencing in a study of T cells in tumors after PD-1 blockade. At the level of the study: Patients had no prior checkpoint blockade, systemic immunosuppressants, or anti-cancer therapy within 4 weeks. A subset received ongoing vismodegib 150 mg daily alongside anti-PD-1 therapy. Study-wide points: Some novel exhausted tumor clones appeared in pre-treatment blood, suggesting peripheral recruitment.

With respect to this clone: Its antigen is unidentified.

Germline CDR1 reads LGHDT; CDR2 reads YNNKEL (reference sequence). V lost 6 bases to trimming and J lost 0 bases; unmatched junction nucleotides: 4. CDR3 size: 16 residues. Measured with immunoSEQ multiplex PCR; TCRdb has only the in-frame clones, and not every one. The sample has about 63,000 clones; approximately 74% are singletons. The source is a human donor with basal cell carcinoma. The chain carries TRBV3-1 (or the pseudogene TRBV3-2) and TRBJ2-7; TRBD2 agrees at 14 bases. The sequencing here drew on PBMCs, taken after anti-PD-1 treatment. The CDR3 is CASSPGLAGGSYEQYF. The CDR3 DNA is TGTGCCAGCAGTCCAGGACTAGCGGGAGGCTCCTACGAGCAGTACTTC.